Listed here are 16 T cell receptor beta chains from one sample, sequenced in a study of T cell responses to AZD1222 COVID-19 vaccine. Some clones are missing from TCRdb's copy, which holds only in-frame ones; the method was immunoSEQ multiplex PCR. The data contain around 140,000 clones, around 83% of them singletons. The specimen was peripheral blood, collected 28 days after the second AZD1222 dose. The source of these receptors is an adult who received the AZD1222 COVID-19 vaccine.

V gene TRBV9 combines with J gene TRBJ2-2; 9 bases align to TRBD2. This CDR3 spans 15 amino acids. V shed 4 bases, J shed 0 bases, and the junction held 1 base outside the gene matches. In germline, CDR1 is SGDLS, CDR2 YYNGEE. The CDR3 nucleotides read TGTGCCAGCAGCAGCGGGGGGTCGAACACCGGGGAGCTGTTTTTT. It specifies CASSSGGSNTGELFF.

The chain recombines TRBV4-2 with TRBJ2-6; D call uncertain. This CDR3 region has 16 residues. Looked up from germline, CDR1 is LGHNA and CDR2 is YNFKEQ. With 4 bases removed from V and 0 bases from J, the gap between germline ends came to 10 bases. CDR3 in DNA: TGTGCCAGCAGCCCGGACCCAAACTCTGGGGCCAACGTCCTGACTTTC. Its protein product is CASSPDPNSGANVLTF.

Only a few counts were recorded for this clone. The V gene is TRBV9, the J gene TRBJ2-1, with D unresolved. The V gene's germline CDR1 is SGDLS and CDR2 YYNGEE. Trimming cost V 0 bases and J 3 bases, with 10 bases left between them. This CDR3 is 15 amino acids long. DNA of the CDR3: TGTGCCAGCAGCGTAGCCGGACGGAGCTACAATGAGCAGTTCTTC. Translated: CASSVAGRSYNEQFF.

This chain links TRBV2 with TRBJ2-3; D possibly corresponds to TRBD1 (6 bases). The CDR3 runs to 14 residues. Trimming took 4 bases from V and 2 from J, leaving 10 bases between them. Germline assignment: CDR1 SNHLY and CDR2 FYNNEI. CDR3 loop: CASSGQGITDTQYF. The CDR3 region has the DNA TGTGCCAGCAGTGGCCAGGGGATCACAGATACGCAGTATTTT.

The chain uses TRBV6-5 and TRBJ2-3; D remains ambiguous. Trimming removed 2 bases from V and 0 bases from J, with 9 bases in between. In germline, CDR1 is MNHEY, CDR2 SVGAGI. The CDR3 has 15 residues. The CDR3 bases are TGTGCCAGCAGTTACGTAGGCATCAGCACAGATACGCAGTATTTT. Its protein is CASSYVGISTDTQYF.

The genes are TRBV6-5 and TRBJ2-7; no clear D gene. Germline V gene lookup returns CDR1 MNHEY and CDR2 SVGAGI. V lost 7 bases, J lost 9 bases, and 25 bases lay in between. The CDR3 contains 15 residues. CDR3 sequence reads: CASTQSGSSDSGQYF. CDR3 DNA: TGTGCCAGCACCCAGAGTGGCAGTTCCGATAGTGGGCAGTACTTC.

The rearrangement links TRBV11-2 to TRBJ2-3; D uncertain. The CDR3 contains 15 residues. The germline CDR1 and CDR2 sequences are SGHAT and FQNNGV. V was clipped by 4 bases and J by 0 bases, with 11 bases between them. In DNA, the CDR3 is TGTGCCAGCAGCTCCCGTTTAGCAAGCACAGATACGCAGTATTTT. Protein: CASSSRLASTDTQYF.

The chain links TRBV5-4 to TRBJ2-3; D is undetermined. Germline V CDR1 and CDR2: SGHNT, YYREEE (reference sequence). CDR3 length: 14 amino acids. Deletions cut 0 bases from V and 9 bases from J, with 14 bases between. CDR3 amino acids: CASSLAFLTGTQYF. Written as DNA, the CDR3 is TGTGCCAGCAGCTTGGCTTTTCTGACGGGCACGCAGTATTTT.

This clone has only one observation. The chain carries TRBV30 and TRBJ1-6, with D unclear. Trimming removed 0 bases from V and 9 bases from J, with 3 bases in between. The CDR3 spans 11 residues. Germline CDR1 and CDR2: GTSNPN and SVGIG (reference sequence). CDR3 DNA sequence: TGTGCCTGGAGTGTAAGTTCACCCCTCCACTTT. Protein: CAWSVSSPLHF.

The rearrangement links TRBV11-3 to TRBJ2-7; D tentatively reads TRBD1 or TRBD2 (5 bases each). V was clipped by 0 bases and J by 7 bases, with 10 bases between them. CDR1 is SGHNT and CDR2 is YENEEA in the germline V gene. This CDR3 contains 13 residues. The CDR3 loop is CASSLDLWGEQYF. CDR3 coding DNA: TGTGCCAGCAGCTTAGATCTCTGGGGGGAGCAGTACTTC.

This rearrangement joins TRBV27 to TRBJ2-2, with D possibly being TRBD1 (5 bases). Germline V gene sequence: CDR1 MNHEY, CDR2 SMNVEV (reference sequence). CDR3 length: 16 amino acids. Between the trimmed V and J ends, which lost 8 bases and 4 bases, there was a span of 20 bases. The CDR3 is CASSRSTGESTGELFF. In nucleotides, the CDR3 is TGTGCCAGCTCGAGAAGTACAGGAGAAAGCACCGGGGAGCTGTTTTTT.

The chain couples TRBV28 to TRBJ1-6; 12 bases line up with TRBD1. The CDR3 totals 16 residues. The germline gives CDR1 MDHEN, CDR2 SYDVKM. V lost 4 bases to trimming and J lost 9 bases; unmatched junction nucleotides: 7. The CDR3 reads CASSWGTGGRGSPLHF. The CDR3 region has the DNA TGTGCCAGCAGTTGGGGGACAGGGGGCCGGGGTTCACCCCTCCACTTT.

The V call is TRBV15, the J call TRBJ1-5, with a possible D match to TRBD1 (5 bases). The germline V gene has CDR1 LNHNV and CDR2 YYDKDF (reference sequence). Between the trimmed V and J ends, which lost 0 bases and 3 bases, there was a span of 12 bases. CDR3 length: 16 residues. The CDR3 here is CATSRDRGGANQPQHF. For the CDR3, the DNA is TGTGCCACCAGCAGAGATCGGGGTGGGGCCAATCAGCCCCAGCATTTT.

This chain joins TRBV5-6 and TRBJ2-7; 8 nucleotides line up with TRBD2. Germline CDR1 SGHDT, CDR2 YYEEEE. V shed 3 bases, J shed 1 base, and the junction held 6 bases outside the gene matches. This CDR3 region has 15 residues. CDR3 sequence reads: CASSSGLAGSYEQYF. CDR3 nucleotide sequence: TGTGCCAGCAGCTCCGGACTAGCAGGATCCTACGAGCAGTACTTC.

The rearrangement links TRBV24-1 to TRBJ2-1, with D unclear. The CDR3 runs 13 residues. The ends were cut back, 9 bases at V and 2 bases at J, with 10 bases in the middle. CDR1 is KGHDR, CDR2 SFDVKD, per germline. This CDR3 reads CATPTPPYNEQFF. The CDR3 coding sequence is TGTGCCACCCCCACACCCCCCTACAATGAGCAGTTCTTC.

The table lists this clone with a few counts. The V call is TRBV2, the J call TRBJ2-1; 15 bases line up with TRBD2. This CDR3 region has 18 residues. V trimming: 7 bases; J trimming: 10 bases; junction bases outside the gene matches: 17. CDR1 is SNHLY, CDR2 FYNNEI, per germline. The chain's CDR3 is CASTRVPGLAGGNGEQFF. CDR3 in DNA: TGTGCCAGCACTCGGGTACCGGGACTAGCGGGAGGAAATGGCGAGCAGTTCTTC. The full variable domain, its missing parts supplied by reference TRBV2 and TRBJ2-1, is EPEVTQTPSHQVTQMGQEVILRCVPISNHLYFYWYRQILGQKVEFLVSFYNNEISEKSEIFDDQFSVERPDGSNFTLKIRSTKLEDSAMYFCASTRVPGLAGGNGEQFFGPGTRLTVL.